Shown below are 14 T cell receptor beta chains from a single sample sequenced in a study of siplizumab effects on memory and regulatory T cells (dated 2019 in TCRdb). Libraries were made using the immunoSEQ multiplex PCR assay. In its TCRdb copy, this immuneACCESS table keeps in-frame sequences only and misses some clones. Where compared with another copy, unresolved V genes explain less than half of these, and the others have no known cause. The sample yields tens of thousands of clones; less than 85% were counted once. The ten largest account for about 3.8% of the sample. Sequenced: memory CD4+ T cells sorted from blood. The cell subset or site tag for this specimen amounts to: unstimulated CD4+ memory T cells. These receptor sequences come from a human donor in good health.

Points on this clone: One end of the junction does not line up with germline, which may come from a read error. The genes are TRBV5-4 and TRBJ1-2; 7 bases are shared with TRBD1. This CDR3 region has 14 residues. Germline V gene lookup returns CDR1 SGHNT and CDR2 YYREEE (reference sequence). This CDR3 reads CASTLTGLGDGYTF. CDR3 DNA sequence: TGTGCCAGCACCTTGACAGGGTTAGGTGATGGCTACACCTTC.

The V call is TRBV2, the J call TRBJ1-4; TRBD1 matches at 9 bases. The CDR3 has 15 residues. J gave up 8 bases and V 5 bases, and 9 bases lay outside the gene matches. The germline V gene has CDR1 SNHLY and CDR2 FYNNEI. The CDR3 DNA sequence: TGTGCCAGCAGTACACGGACAGGGGCGGGAGAAAAACTGTTTTTT. It specifies CASSTRTGAGEKLFF.

V gene TRBV11-3 combines with J gene TRBJ2-2; D uncertain. Trimming cost V 3 bases and J 4 bases, with 3 bases left between them. The CDR3 consists of 12 residues. Germline V CDR1 and CDR2: SGHNT, YENEEA. As DNA, the CDR3 is TGTGCCAGCAGCTTTCGCACCGGGGAGCTGTTTTTT. Its protein product is CASSFRTGELFF.

The chain joins TRBV5-6 to TRBJ2-7, with 9 bases lining up with TRBD1. This CDR3 comprises 16 residues. The V and J ends lost 4 bases and 0 bases, in that order; junction bases with no gene match: 8. Germline values: CDR1 SGHDT, CDR2 YYEEEE. The CDR3 DNA follows: TGTGCCAGCAGCGAAGGGACAGGGAGAAGCTCCTACGAGCAGTACTTC. Translated, it gives CASSEGTGRSSYEQYF.

Regarding this clone: One end of the junction fails to match germline, which may point to a read error. Other DNA sequences within the sample encode an identical CDR3. The V call is TRBV2, the J call TRBJ2-1; 13 bases map to TRBD2. Germline V CDR1 and CDR2: SNHLY, FYNNEI. The CDR3 has 13 amino acids. The CDR3 loop is CATGLAGVNEQFF. The CDR3 DNA reads as TGTGCCACCGGACTAGCGGGGGTCAATGAGCAATTCTTC.

The chain has TRBV6-1 and TRBJ2-3; 8 nucleotides match TRBD2. Germline loops: CDR1 MNHNS, CDR2 SASEGT. V gave up 2 bases and J gave up 1 base; unmatched junction bases: 11. CDR3 length: 18 residues. CDR3 bases: TGTGCCAGCAGTGAATACCTCTTAGCGGGGACACGCACAGATACGCAGTATTTT. Its translation: CASSEYLLAGTRTDTQYF.

Worth noting for this clone: A junction boundary mismatches the germline segment, possibly from a read error. The chain has TRBV29-1 and TRBJ1-3; D gene unclear. The length of the CDR3 is 13 residues. Per the germline V gene, CDR1 is SQVTM and CDR2 is ANQGSEA. CDR3 bases: TGCAGCGTTAAAGAGGGCCCCGGAAACACCATATATTTT. Amino acids: CSVKEGPGNTIYF.

The gene calls are TRBV6-6 and TRBJ2-7; perhaps TRBD1 as D (5 bases). The germline V gene encodes CDR1 MNHNY and CDR2 SVGAGI (reference sequence). This CDR3 is 11 amino acids long. V lost 6 bases to trimming and J lost 12 bases, with 15 bases between them. The CDR3 reads CASRDQVGLYF. Here the CDR3 DNA reads TGTGCCAGCAGGGACCAGGTGGGGCTGTACTTC.

This clone was seen more than once but under ten times. One end of the junction varies from germline; a read error may be responsible. Other DNA sequences within the sample encode an identical CDR3. The chain carries TRBV7-2 and TRBJ1-5, with D tentatively TRBD1 (6 bases). Germline V lookup: CDR1 SGHTA, CDR2 FQGNSA. This CDR3 has 13 residues. CDR3 residues: CASSLRGNQPQHF. DNA for the CDR3: TGTGCCAGCAGCTTAAGGGGGAATCAACCCCAGCATTTT.

V usage is TRBV15 and J usage is TRBJ2-1; 8 nucleotides agree with TRBD2. J was trimmed by 5 bases and V by 0 bases; bases with no gene match: 3. CDR1 is LNHNV and CDR2 is YYDKDF in the germline V gene (reference sequence). The CDR3 has 15 amino acids. As DNA, the CDR3 is TGTGCCACCAGCAGAGATGGGCGGGGGGACAATGAGCAGTTCTTC. It encodes CATSRDGRGDNEQFF.

The sample holds one count of this clone. The chain carries TRBV19 and TRBJ2-2; 8 bases map to TRBD2. In germline, CDR1 is LNHDA, CDR2 SQIVND (reference sequence). The CDR3 is 14 amino acids. With 6 bases clipped from V and 2 bases from J, the junction kept 2 bases outside the gene matches. The DNA for the CDR3 is TGTGCCAGTAGAACTAGCGGAAACACCGGGGAGCTGTTTTTT. Its translation is CASRTSGNTGELFF. Full variable domain (remainder filled in from reference TRBV19 and TRBJ2-2): DGGITQSPKYLFRKEGQNVTLSCEQNLNHDAMYWYRQDPGQGLRLIYYSQIVNDFQKGDIAEGYSVSREKKESFPLTVTSAQKNPTAFYLCASRTSGNTGELFFGEGSRLTVL.

This chain links TRBV18 with TRBJ2-3; possible D gene TRBD2, 6 bases. The V gene's germline CDR1 is KGHSH and CDR2 LQKENI. The CDR3 runs 14 residues. With 4 bases removed from V and 6 bases from J, the gap between germline ends came to 14 bases. Here the CDR3 DNA reads TGTGCCAGCTCACGGACCGGAGGGCCGGATACGCAGTATTTT. Translating it yields CASSRTGGPDTQYF.

Comment on this clone: The sample carries other DNA sequences with the same CDR3. The J gene is TRBJ1-5, the V gene TRBV21-1; the D call of TRBD1 is as the table states it, not checked on the DNA. TRBV21-1 is reported as a pseudogene. CDR3 length equals 16 residues. CDR3 coding DNA: TGTGCCAGCAGCAAAGGTCTGTGGCAGGTTAACCAGCCCCAGCATTTT. Protein product: CASSKGLWQVNQPQHF.

The chain joins TRBV6-1 to TRBJ2-5; 10 nucleotides match TRBD1. The V gene end was trimmed by 3 bases and the J gene end by 2 bases; junction bases not matched to a gene: 6. Looked up from germline, CDR1 is MNHNS and CDR2 is SASEGT. This CDR3 is 16 amino acids long. CDR3 coding DNA: TGTGCCAGCAGTGATCCGGGACAGGGGCTACAAGAGACCCAGTACTTC. Translated, it gives CASSDPGQGLQETQYF.